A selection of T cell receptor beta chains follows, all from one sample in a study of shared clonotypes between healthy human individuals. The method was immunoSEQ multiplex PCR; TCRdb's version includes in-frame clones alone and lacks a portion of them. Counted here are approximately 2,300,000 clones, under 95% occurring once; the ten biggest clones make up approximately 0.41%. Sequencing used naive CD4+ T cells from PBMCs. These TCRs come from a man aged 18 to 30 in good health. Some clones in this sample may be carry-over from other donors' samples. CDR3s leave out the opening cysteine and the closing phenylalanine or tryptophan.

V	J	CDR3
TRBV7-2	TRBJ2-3	ASSLGLGTNTDTQY
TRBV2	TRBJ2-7	ASRTGGTGTYEQY
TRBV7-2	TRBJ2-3	ASSLGVRNTQY
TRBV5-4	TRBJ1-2	ASSLPGTDGYT
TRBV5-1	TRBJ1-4	ASSPQGAVEKLF
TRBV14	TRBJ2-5	ASSRTRKSLQY
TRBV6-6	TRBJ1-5	ASARGGGDQPQH
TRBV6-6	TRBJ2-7	ASSYGGQYEQY
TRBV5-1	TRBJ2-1	ASSLEGLYNEQF
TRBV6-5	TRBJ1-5	ASSPPGPNQPQH
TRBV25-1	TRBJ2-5	ASSGPPGYGETQY
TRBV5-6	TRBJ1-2	ASSWIYGYT
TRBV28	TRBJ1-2	ASSLAGQQYGYT
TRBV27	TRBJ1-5	ASRNIGWGGPSNQPQH
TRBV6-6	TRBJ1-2	ASSRDAPGGYT
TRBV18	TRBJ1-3	ASSPPGTDTIY
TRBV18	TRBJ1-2	ASSPGEGTPLRGYT
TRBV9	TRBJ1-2	ASSPRHTGGNYGYT
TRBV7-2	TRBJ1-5	ASSLGTSNQPQH
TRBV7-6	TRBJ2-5	ASSTSGSHVAETQY
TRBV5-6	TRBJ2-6	ASSLVIGSGANVLT
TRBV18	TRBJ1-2	ASSPPGPRGNGYT
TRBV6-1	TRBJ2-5	ASSEIGQGFGETQY
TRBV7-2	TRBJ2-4	ASSPTLGVGRIQY
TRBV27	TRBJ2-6	ASSLRVQDSGANVLT
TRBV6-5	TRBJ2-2	ASSYQSTGELF
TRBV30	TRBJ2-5	AWSPSTGLQETQY
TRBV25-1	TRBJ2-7	ASSRPETYEQY
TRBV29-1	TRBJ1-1	SVKDTANTEAF
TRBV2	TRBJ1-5	ASSEALSNQPQH
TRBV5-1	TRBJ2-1	ASSLGGLGSYNEQF
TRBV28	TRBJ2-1	ASSLLAVLNEQF
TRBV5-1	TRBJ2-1	ASYLGQGAYNEQF
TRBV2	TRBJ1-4	ASRPTGGEKLF
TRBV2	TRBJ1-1	ASSDRREGSEAF
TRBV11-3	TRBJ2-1	ASSSTGLAGVQEQF
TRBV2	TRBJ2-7	ASSSTSYEQY
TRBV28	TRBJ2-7	ASTSPGTGRYEQY
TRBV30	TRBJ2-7	AWSRGVYEQY
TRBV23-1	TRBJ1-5	ASSQSGGWGQGAPQPQH
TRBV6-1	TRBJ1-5	ASSESQLQPQH
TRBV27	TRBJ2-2	ASSNRGENTGELF
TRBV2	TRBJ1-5	ASSDRGNNQPQH
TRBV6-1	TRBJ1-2	ASSERSELHYGYT